A single sample gave rise to the 17 T cell receptor beta chains below, sequenced in a study of blood T cell repertoires in COVID-19. The table came from immunoSEQ multiplex PCR; TCRdb's copy has only in-frame clones and leaves some out. The table shows about 160,000 clones, with about 74% occurring only once. The sample consisted of peripheral blood. The source of these receptors is a man aged 55 to 70 with acute or convalescent COVID-19.

The rearrangement uses TRBV16 and TRBJ1-1, with D unclear. The CDR3 consists of 13 residues. In germline, CDR1 is KGHSY, CDR2 FQNENV. The V end was cut by 1 base, the J end by 3 bases, with 6 bases between. The CDR3 sequence: CASSQFRYTEAFF. The DNA of the CDR3 is TGTGCCAGCAGCCAATTCAGATACACTGAAGCTTTCTTT.

This clone was counted a few times. The junction and the germline gene differ at one end; a read error may be behind it. V gene TRBV28 combines with J gene TRBJ1-1; 10 bases fit TRBD1. The CDR3 runs to 12 residues. CDR1 and CDR2 (germline): MDHEN, SYDVKM. The CDR3: CASRSGTGEGIF. The CDR3 DNA follows: TGTGCCAGCAGGTCCGGGACAGGGGAAGGGATCTTT.

This sequence joins TRBV27 and TRBJ2-5; 7 bases agree with TRBD2. V lost 0 bases and J lost 5; bases outside the gene matches: 3. The CDR3 is made up of 14 amino acids. The germline CDR1 and CDR2 sequences are MNHEY and SMNVEV (reference sequence). The CDR3, as DNA: TGTGCCAGCAGTTTATCTTACGGGGGGGAGACCCAGTACTTC. This sequence encodes CASSLSYGGETQYF.

This clone was picked up one time. The chain employs TRBV2 and TRBJ2-7, with 10 nucleotides matching TRBD2. This CDR3 is built from 14 residues. Germline-derived CDR1 and CDR2 are SNHLY and FYNNEI. With 6 bases clipped from V and 0 bases from J, the junction kept 2 bases outside the gene matches. CDR3 protein: CASSIAGGSYEQYF. The CDR3 DNA sequence: TGTGCCAGCAGCATAGCGGGGGGCTCCTACGAGCAGTACTTC.

This clone was seen just once. The J gene is TRBJ2-3, the V gene TRBV10-1; TRBD2 aligns across 8 bases. The germline V gene has CDR1 WNHNN and CDR2 SYGVQD (reference sequence). J lost 1 base, V lost 6 bases, and 3 bases had no gene match. CDR3 length equals 14 residues. The CDR3 DNA is TGCGCCAGCAGCCTAGCGGGTCGCACAGATACGCAGTATTTT. The encoded protein is CASSLAGRTDTQYF.

This sequence joins TRBV19 and TRBJ1-5; 11 bases match TRBD1. Germline trimming cut 5 bases from V and 6 bases from J; bases unmatched to any gene: 6. Germline CDR1 is LNHDA and CDR2 is SQIVND (reference sequence). There are 15 residues in the CDR3. The CDR3 reads CASSPGQGARQPQHF. The CDR3 region has the DNA TGTGCCAGTAGTCCCGGACAGGGGGCACGTCAGCCCCAGCATTTT.

In this sample, this clone turned up once. The chain links TRBV7-2 to TRBJ1-2; D is uncertain. The CDR3 length is 14 residues. V shed 4 bases and J shed 2 bases, with 11 bases lying between them. CDR1 and CDR2 (germline): SGHTA, FQGNSA. The DNA of the CDR3 is TGTGCCAGCAGCTCGACAAGAGCCAACTATGGCTACACCTTC. Amino acid sequence: CASSSTRANYGYTF.

This clone was detected only a few times. The chain uses TRBV18 and TRBJ2-5; D gene uncertain. V dropped 2 bases and J dropped 1 base, with 14 bases sitting between them. The CDR3 has 16 amino acids. Germline CDR1 reads KGHSH; CDR2 reads LQKENI. CDR3 coding DNA: TGTGCCAGCTCACCAGATGCAGGCTTTTTCCAAGAGACCCAGTACTTC. As protein: CASSPDAGFFQETQYF.

V usage is TRBV9 and J usage is TRBJ1-2, with D possibly TRBD1 on 5 matching bases. Germline V gene lookup returns CDR1 SGDLS and CDR2 YYNGEE. The germline V and J ends were trimmed by 2 bases and 4 bases, with 18 bases remaining between them. This CDR3 spans 16 amino acids. The CDR3 sequence is CASSVHNGGGGYGYTF. CDR3 nucleotide sequence: TGTGCCAGCAGCGTCCATAACGGGGGGGGAGGCTATGGCTACACCTTC.

Only one count was recorded for this clone. This rearrangement joins TRBV7-2 to TRBJ2-3; 7 nucleotides line up with TRBD1. J lost 4 bases, V lost 4 bases, and 14 bases had no gene match. CDR1 is SGHTA and CDR2 is FQGNSA in the germline V gene. The CDR3 covers 17 residues. CDR3 nucleotides: TGTGCCAGCAGCTCCCCCCCCGGCAGGGGGTCGGCAGATACGCAGTATTTT. Its protein product is CASSSPPGRGSADTQYF.

This chain uses TRBV9 with TRBJ2-1; 7 nucleotides match TRBD2. Germline V gene sequence: CDR1 SGDLS, CDR2 YYNGEE. This CDR3 is 15 amino acids long. The ends lost 0 bases at V and 2 bases at J; junction bases unmatched: 2. CDR3 amino acids: CASSVGGGAYNEQFF. For the CDR3, the DNA is TGTGCCAGCAGCGTAGGTGGGGGGGCCTACAATGAGCAGTTCTTC.

The chain is built from TRBV2 and TRBJ1-6; no clear D. Between the trimmed V and J ends, which lost 3 bases and 10 bases, there was a span of 13 bases. Germline-derived CDR1 and CDR2 are SNHLY and FYNNEI. The CDR3 has 14 amino acids. In nucleotides, the CDR3 is TGTGCCAGCAGTGAGATGGTTAGGAGCTCACCCCTCCACTTT. As protein: CASSEMVRSSPLHF.

The J gene is TRBJ1-2, the V gene TRBV5-4; 9 bases are a match to TRBD1. Germline trimming cut 3 bases from V and 5 bases from J; bases unmatched to any gene: 5. The CDR3 runs to 14 residues. Germline V CDR1 and CDR2: SGHNT, YYREEE (reference sequence). CDR3 protein: CASSSLTGGYGYTF. CDR3 sequence (DNA): TGTGCCAGCAGCTCCTTGACAGGGGGGTATGGCTACACCTTC.

The CDR3 reads CASSRTGVNEKLFF. The CDR3 nucleotides are TGCGCCAGCAGCCGGACAGGGGTTAATGAAAAACTGTTTTTT. The genes are TRBV4-1 and TRBJ1-4; 9 bases align to TRBD1. V trimming: 4 bases; J trimming: 4 bases; junction bases outside the gene matches: 1. Germline CDR1 reads MGHRA; CDR2 reads YSYEKL. The CDR3 spans 14 residues.

This clone was recorded only once. V usage is TRBV10-3 and J usage is TRBJ1-1; D unresolved. Looked up from germline, CDR1 is ENHRY and CDR2 is SYGVKD. CDR3 size: 13 residues. Trimming removed 3 bases from V and 3 bases from J, with 8 bases in between. CDR3 region: CAISDRGYTEAFF. CDR3 coding DNA: TGTGCCATCAGTGATCGGGGATACACTGAAGCTTTCTTT.

V gene TRBV3-1 (or the pseudogene TRBV3-2) combines with J gene TRBJ1-2; D is unresolved. This CDR3 comprises 15 residues. The germline CDR1 and CDR2 sequences are LGHDT and YNNKEL (reference sequence). V was pared by 4 bases and J by 1 base, with 13 bases between. The CDR3 sequence is CASSPLLNFNYGYTF. In nucleotides, the CDR3 is TGTGCCAGCAGCCCACTACTAAACTTTAACTATGGCTACACCTTC.

The rearrangement uses TRBV5-6 and TRBJ2-2, with D tentatively TRBD1 (5 bases). Trimming took off 2 bases at V and 4 bases at J, with 9 bases between the two ends. This CDR3 is 14 amino acids long. Per germline, CDR1 SGHDT and CDR2 YYEEEE. This CDR3 is CASSFIDSTGELFF. DNA for the CDR3: TGTGCCAGCAGCTTTATTGACAGCACCGGGGAGCTGTTTTTT.